This T cell receptor (beta chain) was observed in a study of T cells in localized non-small cell lung cancer. General study points: Adjacent lung had a median about 60 of the 100 largest tumor clones. Measurement of T cell clonality placed uninvolved adjacent lung highest, above the level in tumor. Analysis by sequencing included only one tumor region, so heterogeneity remains possible.

Produced via immunoSEQ multiplex PCR; TCRdb's table is partial and in-frame only. The sample holds approximately 4,700 clones, more than 85% seen once. On this clone itself: Antigen specificity is unknown.

Trimming removed 3 bases at V and 6 bases at J, with 32 bases between. CDR1 is MDHEN, CDR2 SYDVKM, per germline. The CDR3 is 21 residues long. Material: peripheral blood, obtained before any cancer treatment. The TCR was taken from a woman aged 40-70 years with stage I lung adenocarcinoma. The chain joins TRBV28 to TRBJ1-4; possibly TRBD1 for D (6 bases). The CDR3 here is CASSFSSMGTRDTTSHEKLFF. The CDR3 nucleotides are TGTGCCAGCAGTTTCTCATCTATGGGAACCCGGGACACCACCTCCCATGAAAAACTGTTTTTT. Together with reference TRBV28 and TRBJ1-4, the CDR3 gives the full variable domain: DVKVTQSSRYLVKRTGEKVFLECVQDMDHENMFWYRQDPGLGLRLIYFSYDVKMKEKGDIPEGYSVSREKKERFSLILESASTNQTSMYLCASSFSSMGTRDTTSHEKLFFGSGTQLSVL.